This T cell receptor beta chain is from a study of response to subunit inactivated influenza vaccine. One entry per CDR3 protein, called by TCRdb with MiXCR from the RT-PCR reads. The sample yields about 800,000 distinct CDR3 sequences, 21% seen once. From germline, CDR1 is SGHAT and CDR2 FQNNGV. The CDR3 extends over 16 amino acids. Trimming left V 5 bases short and J 0 bases short, with 14 bases between. This clonotype has only a few counts. The material was PBMCs from blood, obtained roughly 5 days after vaccination. V usage is TRBV11-2 and J usage is TRBJ1-3; D might be TRBD1 (6 bases). The TCR sequence derives from a man aged 50 to 59 who received an inactivated influenza vaccine. The CDR3 DNA sequence: TGTGCCAGCAGCGATCCCGGGACATCCTCTGGAAACACCATATATTTT. It yields the protein CASSDPGTSSGNTIYF.